This T cell receptor beta chain stems from a study of breast tumors, draining lymph nodes, adjacent tissues. TCRdb reprocessed the multiplex PCR reads with MiXCR, giving one entry per CDR3 protein. Altogether 26,000 or so distinct CDR3 sequences are present, approximately 23% being singletons, with the ten largest covering roughly 14%. Germline CDR1 reads MNHNS; CDR2 reads SASEGT. This CDR3 comprises 14 residues. The V gene lost 9 bases and the J gene lost 3 bases, with 16 bases spanning the gap. This clonotype was counted at least ten times. The sample taken for sequencing was breast tumor tissue. The TCR sequence derives from a female donor with breast cancer. Some clones in this sample may be carry-over from other donors' samples. The genes are TRBV6-1 and TRBJ2-3; tentatively, D is TRBD1 or TRBD2 (5 bases each). CDR3 region: CASLRWGGTDTQYF. In DNA form, the CDR3 reads TGTGCCAGTCTTAGGTGGGGCGGGACAGATACGCAGTATTTT.